The following is a T cell receptor beta chain sequence with its context. Data came from immunoSEQ multiplex PCR; TCRdb stores just in-frame clones and leaves some out. The sample consists of roughly 710,000 clones, 70% to 90% of them appearing once. Germline lookup yields CDR1 LGHNT and CDR2 FRNRAP. With 6 bases removed from V and 1 base from J, the gap between germline ends came to 10 bases. The CDR3 spans 14 residues. The sample is drawn from a study of shared T cell receptors in the human thymus. The same sample was also used in a study of human thymus T cells. That publication notes: Thymic and blood repertoires appeared to show biased V and J gene usage. In unrelated individuals, thymic repertoires overlapped highly, according to related research.

The clonotype comes from a girl in the first two years of life with a congenital heart defect. Sequencing was done on a sample of thymocytes. The rearrangement links TRBV12-5 to TRBJ1-5; tentatively, D is TRBD1 (5 bases). The CDR3 nucleotides are TGTGCTAGTGGCCCAGGGCGGAGCAATCAGCCCCAGCATTTT. Translated: CASGPGRSNQPQHF.